Sequencing of this T cell receptor beta chain was carried out in a study of memory CD4+ T cells and cytomegalovirus serostatus (dated by TCRdb to about 2019). Some background on the complete study: The roughly 35 healthy Belgian adults in the cohort included 9 who were CMV seropositive and roughly 25 who were CMV seronegative. To replicate a published TCR-based CMV serostatus classifier, the researchers sequenced the CD4+ memory TCRbeta repertoires of a Belgian cohort whose cytomegalovirus serostatus was known.

This clone was seen a single time. The target of this receptor is not known. Within one base of it there is no much larger clone, and no base qualities were kept. Deletion took 4 bases off V and 1 base off J, with a span of 11 bases between the germline ends. Sequences SGHNT (CDR1) and YYREEE (CDR2) are obtained from the germline V gene (reference sequence). Measured from the cysteine to the phenylalanine, the CDR3 is 14 residues long. The only DNA kept is the CDR3, 42 bases in frame from the first base. The Quick-DNA Microprep Kit was used to extract genomic DNA from the sorted cells. Amplification of TCRbeta DNA was done with the immunoSEQ hsTCRbeta kit, following the protocol from the manufacturer. TCRbeta libraries were sequenced on an Illumina MiSeq instrument. The authors processed their data as follows. After out-of-frame sequences were removed, some 2 million distinct TCRbeta sequences remained, averaging around 66,000 per individual. Two values were used to score each individual: the count of roughly 180 previously reported CMV-associated TCRbeta sequences and the total count of productive distinct TCRbeta sequences. A beta-binomial model was reimplemented in Python, and scikit-learn random forests with default parameters were trained on data from the US cohort. On the Belgian cohort, classifier performance was reported as the median AUC, along with percentile confidence intervals, across 10,000 bootstrap iterations. The table comes from immuneACCESS by way of TCRdb, which keeps in-frame sequences with V and J called. Part of the clones is missing from these tables; in studies checked, under half for an unresolved V gene and the rest for unknown reasons. V, J and clone size are taken as reported in that table, and D and trimming were inferred from the DNA itself. Here the sample has 50,000 to 70,000 clones; roughly four fifths occur a single time. In total, the top ten clones hold less than 0.9% of the sample.

Overall results and qualifications from the work: The results were interpreted as suggesting that the CMV-associated TCR signature is mostly present in the CD4+ memory repertoire. CMV serostatus prediction reached a median bootstrapped AUC of about 0.96 with the original framework and 0.9 to 0.93 with a US-trained random forest. A median bootstrapped AUC of around 0.94 with a 95% CI of 0.76-1.00 was achieved on the Belgian cohort by the original-framework classifier. Among the 150 or so previously reported CMV-associated TCRbeta sequences, roughly 68 showed up in the CD4+ memory repertoires, with each one found in between one and five individuals. Unlike the original study, which covered naive and memory CD4+ and CD8+ populations, the Belgian study sequenced only CD4+CD45RO+ memory cells.

A FACSAria II was used to sort memory CD4+ T cells, defined as single viable CD3+CD4+CD8-CD45RO+ cells. CMV serostatus was determined with a Roche Elecsys assay detecting serum IgG against CMV pp150, pp28, p38 and p52. After the samples were thawed, total CD4+ T cells were enriched through positive selection using CD4 magnetic microbeads. The samples came from a different study that was designed specifically to examine the CD4+ T cell memory repertoire. Following standard operating procedures, peripheral blood mononuclear cells were isolated and cryopreserved, while serum was kept at -80 degrees C. Staining used CD3-PerCP (BW264/56), CD4-APC (RPA-T4), CD45RO-PE (UCHT1) and CD8-Pacific Orange (3B5) antibodies, with Sytox blue excluding non-viable cells.

Input material: memory CD4+ T cells from blood. The chain is encoded by TRBV5-4 joined to TRBJ1-1, with a tentative D gene TRBD1 over 6 matching bases. This TCR was recovered from an adult in good health and CMV-seronegative. The CDR3: CASSRDTQNTEAFF. In nucleotide form, the sequence is TGTGCCAGCAGCCGGGACACTCAGAACACTGAAGCTTTCTTT.